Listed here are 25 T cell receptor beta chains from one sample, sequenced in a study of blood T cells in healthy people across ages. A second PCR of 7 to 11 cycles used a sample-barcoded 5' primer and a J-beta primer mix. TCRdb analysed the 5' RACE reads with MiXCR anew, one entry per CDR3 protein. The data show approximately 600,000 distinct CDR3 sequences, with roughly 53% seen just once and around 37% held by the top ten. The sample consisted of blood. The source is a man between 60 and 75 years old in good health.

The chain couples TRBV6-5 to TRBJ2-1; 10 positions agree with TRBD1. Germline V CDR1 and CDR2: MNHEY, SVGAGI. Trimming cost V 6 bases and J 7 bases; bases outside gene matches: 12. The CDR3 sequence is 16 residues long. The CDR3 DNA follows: TGTGCCAGCAGCCTCAATACCCGACAGGGGGCAAATGAGCAGTTCTTC. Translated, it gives CASSLNTRQGANEQFF.

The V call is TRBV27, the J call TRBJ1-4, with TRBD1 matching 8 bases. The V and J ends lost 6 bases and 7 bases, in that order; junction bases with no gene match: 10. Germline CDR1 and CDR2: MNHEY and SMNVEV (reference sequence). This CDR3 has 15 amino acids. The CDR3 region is CASRAGGADSEKLFF. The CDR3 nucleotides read TGTGCCAGCAGGGCAGGGGGCGCAGATAGTGAAAAACTGTTTTTT.

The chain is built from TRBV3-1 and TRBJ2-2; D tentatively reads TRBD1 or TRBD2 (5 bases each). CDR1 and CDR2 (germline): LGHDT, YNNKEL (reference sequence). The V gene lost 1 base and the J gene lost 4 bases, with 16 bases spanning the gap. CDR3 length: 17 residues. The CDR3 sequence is CASSQAWARGVTGELFF. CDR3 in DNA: TGTGCCAGCAGCCAAGCTTGGGCGAGGGGTGTCACCGGGGAGCTGTTTTTT.

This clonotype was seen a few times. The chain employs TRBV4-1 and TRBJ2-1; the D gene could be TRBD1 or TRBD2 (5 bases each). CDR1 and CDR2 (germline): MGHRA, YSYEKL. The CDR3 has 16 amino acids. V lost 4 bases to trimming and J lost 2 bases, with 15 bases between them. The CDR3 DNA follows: TGCGCCAGCAGCCGTACACAAACGGGACCCTACAATGAGCAGTTCTTC. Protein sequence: CASSRTQTGPYNEQFF.

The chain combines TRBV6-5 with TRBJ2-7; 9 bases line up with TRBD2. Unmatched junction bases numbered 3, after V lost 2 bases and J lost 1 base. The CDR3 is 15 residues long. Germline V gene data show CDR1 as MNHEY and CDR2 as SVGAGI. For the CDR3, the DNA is TGTGCCAGCAGTTACGGGGCGGGGGGGTCCTACGAGCAGTACTTC. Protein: CASSYGAGGSYEQYF.

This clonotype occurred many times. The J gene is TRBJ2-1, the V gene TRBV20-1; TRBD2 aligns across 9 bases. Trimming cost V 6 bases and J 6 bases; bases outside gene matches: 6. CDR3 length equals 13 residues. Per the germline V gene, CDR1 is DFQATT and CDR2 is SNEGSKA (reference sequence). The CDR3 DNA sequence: TGCAGTGCGGGGCGGGGGGGCCTCAATGAGCAGTTCTTC. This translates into CSAGRGGLNEQFF.

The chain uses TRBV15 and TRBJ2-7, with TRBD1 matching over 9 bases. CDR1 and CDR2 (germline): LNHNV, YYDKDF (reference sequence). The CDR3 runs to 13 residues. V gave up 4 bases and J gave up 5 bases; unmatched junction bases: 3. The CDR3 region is CATSIDRGNEQYF. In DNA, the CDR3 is TGTGCCACCAGCATAGACAGGGGGAACGAGCAGTACTTC.

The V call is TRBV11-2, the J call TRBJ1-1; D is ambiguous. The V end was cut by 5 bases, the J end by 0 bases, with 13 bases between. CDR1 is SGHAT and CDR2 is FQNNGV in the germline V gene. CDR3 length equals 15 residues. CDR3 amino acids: CASSPRARVNTEAFF. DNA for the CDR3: TGTGCCAGCAGCCCTAGAGCACGGGTGAACACTGAAGCTTTCTTT.

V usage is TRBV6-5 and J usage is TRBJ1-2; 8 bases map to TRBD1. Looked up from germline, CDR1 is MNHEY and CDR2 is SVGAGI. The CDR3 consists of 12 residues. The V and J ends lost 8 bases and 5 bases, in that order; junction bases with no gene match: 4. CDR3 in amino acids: CASQQGEYGYTF. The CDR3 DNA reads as TGTGCCAGCCAACAGGGGGAGTATGGCTACACCTTC.

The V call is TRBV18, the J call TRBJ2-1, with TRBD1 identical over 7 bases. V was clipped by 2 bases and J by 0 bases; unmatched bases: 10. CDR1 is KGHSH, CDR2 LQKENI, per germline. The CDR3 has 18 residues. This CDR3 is CASSPFNEGQSSYNEQFF. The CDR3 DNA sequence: TGTGCCAGCTCACCATTTAACGAGGGACAGTCCTCCTACAATGAGCAGTTCTTC.

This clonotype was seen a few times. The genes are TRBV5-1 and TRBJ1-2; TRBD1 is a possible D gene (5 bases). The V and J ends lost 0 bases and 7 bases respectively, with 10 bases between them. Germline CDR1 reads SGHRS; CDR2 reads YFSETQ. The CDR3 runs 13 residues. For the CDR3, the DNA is TGCGCCAGCAGCTTGGGACAGAGGAGTGGCTACACCTTC. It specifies CASSLGQRSGYTF.

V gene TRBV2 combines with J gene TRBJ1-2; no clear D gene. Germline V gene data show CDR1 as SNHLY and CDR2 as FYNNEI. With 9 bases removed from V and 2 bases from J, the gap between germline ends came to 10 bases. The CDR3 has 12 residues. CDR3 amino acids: CASTTTNYGYTF. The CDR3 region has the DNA TGTGCCAGTACTACGACCAACTATGGCTACACCTTC.

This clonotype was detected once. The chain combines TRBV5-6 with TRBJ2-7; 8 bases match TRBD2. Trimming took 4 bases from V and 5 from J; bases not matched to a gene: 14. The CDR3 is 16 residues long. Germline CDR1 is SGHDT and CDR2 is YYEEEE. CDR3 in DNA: TGTGCCAGCAGCGCCGAGGTTAGCGGGGTTTCCCACGAGCAGTACTTC. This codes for CASSAEVSGVSHEQYF.

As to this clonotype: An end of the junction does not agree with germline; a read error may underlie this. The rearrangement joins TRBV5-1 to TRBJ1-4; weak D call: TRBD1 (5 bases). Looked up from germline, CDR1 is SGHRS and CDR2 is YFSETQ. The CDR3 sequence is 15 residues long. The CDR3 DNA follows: TGCGCCAGCAGCTCGGCCGGGGCTAGCAATGGAAAACTGTTTTTT. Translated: CASSSAGASNGKLFF. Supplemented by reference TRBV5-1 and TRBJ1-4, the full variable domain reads KAGVTQTPRYLIKTRGQQVTLSCSPISGHRSVSWYQQTPGQGLQFLFEYFSETQRNKGNFPGRFSGRQFSNSRSEMNVSTLELGDSALYLCASSSAGASNGKLFFGSGTQLSVL.

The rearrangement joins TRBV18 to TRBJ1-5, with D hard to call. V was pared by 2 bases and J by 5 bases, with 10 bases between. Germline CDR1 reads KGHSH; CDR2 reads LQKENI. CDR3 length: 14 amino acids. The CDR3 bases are TGTGCCAGCTCACCAACCCAGCCCCATCAGCCCCAGCATTTT. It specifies CASSPTQPHQPQHF.

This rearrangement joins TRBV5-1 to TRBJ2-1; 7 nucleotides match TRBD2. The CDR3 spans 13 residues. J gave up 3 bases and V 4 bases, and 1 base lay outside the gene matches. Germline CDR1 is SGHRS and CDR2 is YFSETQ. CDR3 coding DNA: TGCGCCAGCAGCGGGGACTACTACAATGAGCAGTTCTTC. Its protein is CASSGDYYNEQFF.

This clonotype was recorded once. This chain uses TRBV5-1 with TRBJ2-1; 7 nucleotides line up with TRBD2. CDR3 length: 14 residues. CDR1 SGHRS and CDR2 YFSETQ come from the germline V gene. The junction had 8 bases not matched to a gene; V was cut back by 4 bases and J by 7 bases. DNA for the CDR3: TGCGCCAGCAGCAGCCCTAGCGGCTCGAATGAGCAGTTCTTC. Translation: CASSSPSGSNEQFF.

In DNA form, the CDR3 reads TGCAGTGCGATTACAGGGGCGGGCGATCAGCCCCAGCATTTT. Its protein product is CSAITGAGDQPQHF. The chain has TRBV20-1 and TRBJ1-5, with 7 bases lining up with TRBD1. The CDR3 covers 14 residues. Germline CDR1 DFQATT, CDR2 SNEGSKA (reference sequence). J was trimmed by 5 bases and V by 6 bases; bases with no gene match: 10.

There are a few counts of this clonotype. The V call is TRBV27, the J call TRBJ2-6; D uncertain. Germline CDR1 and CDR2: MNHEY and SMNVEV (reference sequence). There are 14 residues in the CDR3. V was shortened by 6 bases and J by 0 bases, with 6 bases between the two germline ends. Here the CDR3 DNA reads TGTGCCAGCAGAGCAGCCTCTGGGGCCAACGTCCTGACTTTC. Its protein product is CASRAASGANVLTF.

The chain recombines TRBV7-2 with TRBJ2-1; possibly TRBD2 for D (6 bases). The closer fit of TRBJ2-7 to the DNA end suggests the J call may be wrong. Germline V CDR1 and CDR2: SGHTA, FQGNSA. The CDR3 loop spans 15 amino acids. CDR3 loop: CASRYKGPGRNEQYF. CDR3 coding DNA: TGTGCCAGCAGGTATAAGGGACCAGGGAGGAATGAGCAGTACTTC.

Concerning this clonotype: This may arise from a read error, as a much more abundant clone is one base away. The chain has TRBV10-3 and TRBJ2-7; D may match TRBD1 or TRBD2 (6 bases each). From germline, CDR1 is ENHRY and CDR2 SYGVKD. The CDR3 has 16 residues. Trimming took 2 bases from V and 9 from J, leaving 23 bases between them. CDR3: CAISEDRGGLADGQYF. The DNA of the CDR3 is TGTGCCATCAGTGAGGACCGAGGGGGGCTGGCGGACGGGCAGTACTTC.

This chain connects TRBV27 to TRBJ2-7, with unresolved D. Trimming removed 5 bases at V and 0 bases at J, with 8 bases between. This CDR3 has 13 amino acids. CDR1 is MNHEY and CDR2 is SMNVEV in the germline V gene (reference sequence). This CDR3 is CASSVQSSYEQYF. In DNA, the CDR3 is TGTGCCAGCAGTGTCCAGAGCTCCTACGAGCAGTACTTC.

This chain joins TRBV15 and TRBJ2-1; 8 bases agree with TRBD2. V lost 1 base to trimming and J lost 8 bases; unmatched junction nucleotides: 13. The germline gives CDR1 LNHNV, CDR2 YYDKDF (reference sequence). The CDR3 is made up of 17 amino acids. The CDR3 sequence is CATSRAGSGVRSYEQFF. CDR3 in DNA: TGTGCCACCAGCAGAGCGGGTAGCGGGGTAAGGTCATATGAGCAGTTCTTC.

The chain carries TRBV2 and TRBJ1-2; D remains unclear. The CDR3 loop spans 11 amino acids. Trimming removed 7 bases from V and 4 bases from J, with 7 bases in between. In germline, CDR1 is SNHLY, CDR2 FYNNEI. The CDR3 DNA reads TGTGCCAGCACGACATCCTATGGCTACACCTTC. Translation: CASTTSYGYTF.

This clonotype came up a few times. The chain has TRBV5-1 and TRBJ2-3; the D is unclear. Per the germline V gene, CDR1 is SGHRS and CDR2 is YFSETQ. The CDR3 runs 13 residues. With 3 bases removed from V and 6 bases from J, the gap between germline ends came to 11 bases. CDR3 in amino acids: CASSYPGVDTQYF. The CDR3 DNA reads TGCGCCAGCAGCTACCCTGGGGTGGATACGCAGTATTTT.